A selection of T cell receptor beta chains follows, all from one sample in a study of blood T cell repertoires in COVID-19. Data came from immunoSEQ multiplex PCR; TCRdb stores just in-frame clones and leaves some out. The repertoire holds fewer than 200,000 clones, approximately 88% seen once, with around 1.5% in the top ten. Material for sequencing was peripheral blood. The receptors derive from a woman in her forties or fifties with acute or convalescent COVID-19. Both conserved end residues are part of each CDR3. D genes are given only for firm matches. Clone size, where shown, is once, few, many, or a class for clones that have expanded.

D gene | J gene | clone size | V gene | CDR3 protein | CDR3 DNA
TRBD1 | TRBJ2-7 | . | TRBV19 | CASSPGDSRTDEQYF | TGTGCCAGTAGTCCTGGGGACAGCCGAACGGACGAGCAGTACTTC
TRBD1 | TRBJ1-4 | . | TRBV15 | CATSRGQGHEKLFF | TGTGCCACCAGCAGAGGACAGGGGCATGAAAAACTGTTTTTT
. | TRBJ1-5 | few | TRBV6-5 | CASSSIRELSPQHF | TGTGCCAGCAGTTCCATCCGGGAGCTTTCGCCCCAGCATTTT
TRBD1 | TRBJ2-5 | . | TRBV7-9 | CASRTTGKQTQYF | TGTGCCAGCAGGACGACAGGGAAACAGACCCAGTACTTC
TRBD1 | TRBJ1-2 | few | TRBV6-5 | CASSLDRVTNYGYTF | TGTGCCAGCAGTTTGGACAGGGTAACTAACTATGGCTACACCTTC
. | TRBJ1-2 | . | TRBV6-2/TRBV6-3 | CASSLLSGGHGYTF | TGTGCCAGCAGTCTTCTCTCCGGGGGGCATGGCTACACCTTC
. | TRBJ1-3 | . | TRBV5-1 | CASSSPGGISGNTIYF | TGCGCCAGCAGCTCGCCCGGGGGGATCTCTGGAAACACCATATATTTT
TRBD2 | TRBJ2-7 | . | TRBV5-1 | CASSLVPGGTYEQYF | TGCGCCAGCAGCTTGGTTCCGGGAGGGACCTACGAGCAGTACTTC
. | TRBJ1-6 | . | TRBV6-5 | CASSYAPGPYNSPLHF | TGTGCCAGCAGTTACGCGCCTGGTCCCTATAATTCACCCCTCCACTTT
TRBD1 | TRBJ1-1 | . | TRBV10-3 | CAIGPGQTEAFF | TGTGCCATCGGCCCGGGACAGACTGAAGCTTTCTTT
. | TRBJ2-7 | . | TRBV6-6 | CASSYSTVGEQYF | TGTGCCAGCAGTTACTCGACTGTTGGCGAGCAGTACTTC
. | TRBJ1-1 | . | TRBV7-3 | CASSSHMNTEAFF | TGTGCCAGCAGCTCACACATGAACACTGAAGCTTTCTTT
. | TRBJ1-6 | . | TRBV6-5 | CASSYFLEPPLHF | TGTGCCAGCAGTTATTTCTTAGAACCACCCCTCCACTTT
. | TRBJ2-7 | . | TRBV18 | CASSLSTVSYEQYF | TGTGCCAGCTCGCTCTCGACAGTCTCCTACGAGCAGTACTTC
TRBD2 | TRBJ2-7 | . | TRBV25-1 | CASSEYAGAYEQYF | TGTGCCAGCAGTGAATACGCGGGGGCCTACGAGCAGTACTTC
TRBD1 | TRBJ2-5 | . | TRBV20-1 | CSASHRTGTGGARGLSGLETQYF | TGCAGTGCTAGTCATCGAACCGGGACAGGGGGCGCGAGAGGGCTCTCGGGGCTAGAGACCCAGTACTTC
TRBD2 | TRBJ2-1 | . | TRBV19 | CASSSRLAGPPNEQFF | TGTGCCAGTAGTTCTCGACTAGCGGGGCCCCCCAATGAGCAGTTCTTC
TRBD2 | TRBJ2-5 | . | TRBV6-5 | CAITGGGEETQYF | TGTGCCATTACCGGGGGGGGTGAGGAGACCCAGTACTTC
TRBD1 | TRBJ2-3 | . | TRBV7-9 | CASSLGYRGQDSTDTQYF | TGTGCCAGCAGCTTAGGTTATCGGGGACAGGATAGCACAGATACGCAGTATTTT